Listed below are T cell receptor beta chains from one sample, sequenced in a study of blood T cells in healthy people across ages. TCRdb itself ran the 5' RACE reads through MiXCR, one entry per CDR3 protein. Counted here are 700,000 to 900,000 distinct CDR3 sequences, approximately 53% occurring once; the ten biggest clones make up about 42%. Sequenced sample: blood. The receptors come from an elderly man in good health. Both conserved end residues are trimmed from each CDR3. Clone size is not always given. Where it is, it says once, few, many or a class for expanded clones.

j_gene: TRBJ2-5; v_gene: TRBV4-2; abundance: once; CDR3aa: ASSQGVAGGQETQY
j_gene: TRBJ2-7; v_gene: TRBV5-1; abundance: NA; CDR3aa: ASSLKPAGLNEQY
j_gene: TRBJ2-7; v_gene: TRBV10-3; abundance: few; CDR3aa: AIGGTSGYEQY
j_gene: TRBJ2-5; v_gene: TRBV18; abundance: NA; CDR3aa: ASSPGSPRETQY
j_gene: TRBJ2-1; v_gene: TRBV2; abundance: NA; CDR3aa: ASSASSGRSYNEQF
j_gene: TRBJ2-7; v_gene: TRBV14; abundance: NA; CDR3aa: ASSPARPYEQY
j_gene: TRBJ2-1; v_gene: TRBV28; abundance: NA; CDR3aa: ASSLWGAGDNEQF
j_gene: TRBJ2-7; v_gene: TRBV4-1; abundance: NA; CDR3aa: ASSQNTGGYEQY
j_gene: TRBJ2-2; v_gene: TRBV7-8; abundance: NA; CDR3aa: ASSLGTMRAGELF
j_gene: TRBJ2-7; v_gene: TRBV27; abundance: few; CDR3aa: ASRTSGRKNEQY
j_gene: TRBJ2-7; v_gene: TRBV5-1; abundance: NA; CDR3aa: ASSLGREKSYEQY
j_gene: TRBJ1-2; v_gene: TRBV20-1; abundance: NA; CDR3aa: SARAGQNYGYT
j_gene: TRBJ2-7; v_gene: TRBV28; abundance: NA; CDR3aa: ASTIPQSSYEQY
j_gene: TRBJ2-7; v_gene: TRBV29-1; abundance: few; CDR3aa: SVVWLGQGSYEQY
j_gene: TRBJ1-4; v_gene: TRBV3-1; abundance: NA; CDR3aa: ASSQGWFNEKLF
j_gene: TRBJ1-5; v_gene: TRBV24-1; abundance: NA; CDR3aa: ATSGPDLNGRYSNQPQH
j_gene: TRBJ2-1; v_gene: TRBV10-3; abundance: few; CDR3aa: AISRTTSGNNEQF
j_gene: TRBJ2-5; v_gene: TRBV2; abundance: once; CDR3aa: ASSERGLAIETQY
j_gene: TRBJ2-2; v_gene: TRBV6-4; abundance: NA; CDR3aa: ASSREGSTGELF
j_gene: TRBJ1-1; v_gene: TRBV4-1; abundance: NA; CDR3aa: ASSHGAMNTEAF
j_gene: TRBJ2-1; v_gene: TRBV10-3; abundance: NA; CDR3aa: AISEDRDYNEQF
j_gene: TRBJ2-1; v_gene: TRBV10-3; abundance: NA; CDR3aa: AITPLWDNEQF
j_gene: TRBJ2-1; v_gene: TRBV9; abundance: NA; CDR3aa: ASSARSGWNEQF
j_gene: TRBJ2-7; v_gene: TRBV20-1; abundance: NA; CDR3aa: SARVTGASYEQY
j_gene: TRBJ2-7; v_gene: TRBV9; abundance: few; CDR3aa: ASSVGLVGSNSYEQY
j_gene: TRBJ2-1; v_gene: TRBV7-2; abundance: few; CDR3aa: ASSLVGGSSYNEQF
j_gene: TRBJ1-1; v_gene: TRBV29-1; abundance: many; CDR3aa: SVHRGNTEAF
j_gene: TRBJ1-2; v_gene: TRBV20-1; abundance: NA; CDR3aa: SARDLIYGYT
j_gene: NA; v_gene: TRBV29-1; abundance: NA; CDR3aa: SVKGGGQTYEQY
j_gene: TRBJ1-1; v_gene: TRBV12-3/TRBV12-4; abundance: NA; CDR3aa: ASSLGLQGGTEAF
j_gene: TRBJ2-7; v_gene: TRBV4-1; abundance: few; CDR3aa: ASSQEGLGTGEQY
j_gene: TRBJ1-6; v_gene: TRBV7-3; abundance: NA; CDR3aa: ASNLRQANSPLH
j_gene: TRBJ2-4; v_gene: TRBV3-1; abundance: NA; CDR3aa: ASSPGTGLFSIQY
j_gene: TRBJ1-4; v_gene: TRBV4-2; abundance: few; CDR3aa: ASSQRGRVDEKLF
j_gene: TRBJ2-7; v_gene: TRBV4-1; abundance: NA; CDR3aa: ASSQDPKGASSYEQY
j_gene: TRBJ1-2; v_gene: TRBV29-1; abundance: NA; CDR3aa: SVDQGAYGYT
j_gene: NA; v_gene: TRBV6-5; abundance: NA; CDR3aa: ASSNSGETQY
j_gene: TRBJ1-1; v_gene: TRBV12-3/TRBV12-4; abundance: NA; CDR3aa: ASRRSGTGSEAF
j_gene: TRBJ1-5; v_gene: TRBV3-1; abundance: NA; CDR3aa: ASSQKGLSNQPQH
j_gene: TRBJ2-1; v_gene: TRBV28; abundance: NA; CDR3aa: ASSLWRATSYNEQF
j_gene: TRBJ2-1; v_gene: TRBV6-2/TRBV6-3; abundance: NA; CDR3aa: ASSYRVTYNEQF
j_gene: TRBJ2-5; v_gene: TRBV6-5; abundance: NA; CDR3aa: ASSYSDGEWTQY
j_gene: TRBJ2-7; v_gene: TRBV5-1; abundance: many; CDR3aa: ASSRTVQSSYEQY
j_gene: TRBJ2-1; v_gene: TRBV20-1; abundance: NA; CDR3aa: SARSGRGRTF
j_gene: TRBJ2-7; v_gene: TRBV20-1; abundance: few; CDR3aa: SARDFRKGEGLGEQY
j_gene: TRBJ2-1; v_gene: TRBV5-1; abundance: NA; CDR3aa: ASSLGPEDYNEQF
j_gene: TRBJ2-1; v_gene: TRBV29-1; abundance: NA; CDR3aa: STGLAGGEQF
j_gene: TRBJ2-3; v_gene: TRBV2; abundance: once; CDR3aa: ASSEGWGGSTDTQY
j_gene: TRBJ2-3; v_gene: TRBV11-2; abundance: NA; CDR3aa: ASSLDLGYAY
j_gene: TRBJ1-1; v_gene: TRBV29-1; abundance: few; CDR3aa: SVLIWTDSTEAF
j_gene: TRBJ2-7; v_gene: TRBV14; abundance: few; CDR3aa: ASSLLRETEQY
j_gene: TRBJ2-5; v_gene: TRBV11-2; abundance: NA; CDR3aa: ASSLDKAGRETQY
j_gene: TRBJ1-2; v_gene: TRBV20-1; abundance: NA; CDR3aa: SAPPRGGSGYT